These T cell receptor beta chains were read from a single sample in a study of regulatory T cells in long-lasting Graves disease. TCRdb used MiXCR to reprocess the multiplex PCR reads, holding one entry per CDR3 protein. Counted here are 350,000 to 500,000 distinct CDR3 sequences, less than 15% occurring once; the ten biggest clones make up approximately 17%. Separately, the same data were catalogued under a study of T cells in Graves' hyperthyroidism and ophthalmopathy.

The sample here was peripheral blood mononuclear cells (PBMCs), taken at new diagnosis, from a patient treated with antithyroid drugs. The receptors here all came from a woman between 50 and 59 years old with Graves disease. CDR3s include the opening cysteine and the closing phenylalanine or tryptophan. A D gene is named only where the DNA matches it firmly. Some rows have no size entry. The others give once, few or many, or a class for an expanded clone.

TRBV7-2	-	TRBJ2-2	-	TGTGCCAGCACCCTATGGTCGTTCGGGGAGCTGTTTTTT	CASTLWSFGELFF
TRBV7-6	many	TRBJ2-3	TRBD2	TGTGCCAGCAGCTCGACTAGCGGGAGACAAGCCGATACGCAGTATTTT	CASSSTSGRQADTQYF
TRBV7-6	many	TRBJ2-3	-	TGTGCCAGCAGCCCAGACCAATGGAATACGCAGTATTTT	CASSPDQWNTQYF
TRBV6-2/TRBV6-3	-	TRBJ1-5	-	TGTGCCAGCAGTCCTGTGGGCTCGTTGAATCAGCCCCAGCATTTT	CASSPVGSLNQPQHF
TRBV7-8	few	TRBJ2-1	TRBD1	TGTGCCAGTAATATGGACAGGGTGTCACTCTTC	CASNMDRVSLF
TRBV6-2/TRBV6-3	many	TRBJ2-5	-	TGTGCCAGCAGTTCCGAGCAGGGGCCAGTGAAGACCCAGTACTTC	CASSSEQGPVKTQYF
TRBV3-1	-	TRBJ2-1	TRBD1	TGTGCCAGCAGGCGACAGGGGGCCGGATACAATGAGCAGTTCTTC	CASRRQGAGYNEQFF
TRBV11-2	many	TRBJ2-7	-	TGTGCCAGCAGCTTACTTTCTAGCGCGGGCGAGCAGTACTTC	CASSLLSSAGEQYF
TRBV9	-	TRBJ1-5	-	TGTGCCAGCAGCCCTTATTGGGGAGCGGGTCAGCCCCAGCATTTT	CASSPYWGAGQPQHF
TRBV10-3	many	TRBJ1-5	-	TGTGCCATCAGTGAGTCCCCCAGGGGCTATCAGCCCCAGCATTTT	CAISESPRGYQPQHF
TRBV7-9	many	TRBJ2-1	-	TGTGCCAGCAGCCCCTTCCGAGGGGCTAGCAATGTCTATGAGCAGTTCTTC	CASSPFRGASNVYEQFF